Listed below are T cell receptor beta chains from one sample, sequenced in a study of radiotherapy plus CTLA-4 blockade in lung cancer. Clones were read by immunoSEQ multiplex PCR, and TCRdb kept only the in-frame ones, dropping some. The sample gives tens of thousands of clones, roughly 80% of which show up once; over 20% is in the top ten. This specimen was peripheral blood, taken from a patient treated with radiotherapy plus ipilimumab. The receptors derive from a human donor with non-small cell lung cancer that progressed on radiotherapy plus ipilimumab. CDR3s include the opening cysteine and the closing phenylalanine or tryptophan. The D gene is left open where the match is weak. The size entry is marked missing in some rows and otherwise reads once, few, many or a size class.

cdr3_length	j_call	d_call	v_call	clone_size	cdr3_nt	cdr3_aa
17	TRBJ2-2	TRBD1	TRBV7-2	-	TGTGCCAGCAGCTTAGTGGGACAGGGGATTCTTACCGGGGAGCTGTTTTTT	CASSLVGQGILTGELFF
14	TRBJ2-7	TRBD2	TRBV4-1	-	TGCGCCAGCAGGCCGTTTGCGGGAGAGCTCGAGCAGTACTTC	CASRPFAGELEQYF
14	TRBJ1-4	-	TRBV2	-	TGTGCCAGCAGTGACGGTCAGACTAATGAAAAACTGTTTTTT	CASSDGQTNEKLFF
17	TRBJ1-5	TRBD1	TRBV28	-	TGTGCCAGCAGTTTATTCCCGACAGGGAAGAGCAATCAGCCCCAGCATTTT	CASSLFPTGKSNQPQHF
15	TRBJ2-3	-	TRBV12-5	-	TGTGCTAGTGGTTTATCTGGGGAGGTGACAGATACGCAGTATTTT	CASGLSGEVTDTQYF
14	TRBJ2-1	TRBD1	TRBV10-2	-	TGCGCCAGCAGTCCGGGACAGAACTACAATGAGCAGTTCTTC	CASSPGQNYNEQFF
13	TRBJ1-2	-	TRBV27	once	TGTGCCAGCAGTCCCTTACAGGGTGATGGCTACACCTTC	CASSPLQGDGYTF
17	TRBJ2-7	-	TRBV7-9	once	TGTGCCAGCAGCTTGAACGTCGGGGCTAGCAGGCGGTTGGAGCAGTACTTC	CASSLNVGASRRLEQYF
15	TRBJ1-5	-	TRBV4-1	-	TGCGCCAGCAGCCAAGGACAGACCGTCAATCAGCCCCAGCATTTT	CASSQGQTVNQPQHF
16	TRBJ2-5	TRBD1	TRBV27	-	TGTGCCAGCAAGGGGTTAGCAGGGGGCATCGGAGAGACCCAGTACTTC	CASKGLAGGIGETQYF
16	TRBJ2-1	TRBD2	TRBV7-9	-	TGTGCCAGCAGCCCCCGCGGGAGCGGGAGTAACAATGAGCAGTTCTTC	CASSPRGSGSNNEQFF
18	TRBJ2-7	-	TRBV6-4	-	TGTGCCCGGTTGGGAGGGACAGATTTAAAGCGGGGCCCCTACGAGCAGTACTTC	CARLGGTDLKRGPYEQYF
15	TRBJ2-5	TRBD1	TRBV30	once	TGTGCCTGGAGTGTACGGGGACAGACCGGCGGTGGGAAGTACTTC	CAWSVRGQTGGGKYF
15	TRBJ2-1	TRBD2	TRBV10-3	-	TGTGCCACACTGTCTGGCGGGAGGGCCTACAATGAGCAGTTCTTC	CATLSGGRAYNEQFF
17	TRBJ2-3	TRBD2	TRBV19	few	TGTGCCAGCTCCGGGACTAGCGGGAGCCAGAGCACAGATACGCAGTATTTT	CASSGTSGSQSTDTQYF
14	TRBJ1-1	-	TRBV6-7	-	TGTGCCAGCAGTGGGAGGTCAGGGCAGACTGAAGCTTTCTTT	CASSGRSGQTEAFF
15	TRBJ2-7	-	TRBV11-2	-	TGTGCCAGCAGCTTAGATACAGGACGACTCTACGAGCAGTACTTC	CASSLDTGRLYEQYF
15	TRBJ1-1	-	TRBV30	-	TGTGCCTGGAAGGGGGGAGGATTACGGAACACTGAAGCTTTCTTT	CAWKGGGLRNTEAFF
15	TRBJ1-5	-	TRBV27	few	TGTGCCAGCAGTACTCCTCGACAGGAACAAGATTCCCAGCATTTT	CASSTPRQEQDSQHF
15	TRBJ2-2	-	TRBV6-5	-	TGTGCCAGCAGTCAGGGGAGATGGGCCACCGGGGAGCTGTTTTTT	CASSQGRWATGELFF
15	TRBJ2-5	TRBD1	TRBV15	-	TGTGCCACCAGCAGAGATAGGACAGGACAAGAGACCCAGTACTTC	CATSRDRTGQETQYF
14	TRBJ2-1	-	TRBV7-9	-	TGTGCCAGCAGCCAATGGGACAACTACAATGAGCAGTTCTTC	CASSQWDNYNEQFF
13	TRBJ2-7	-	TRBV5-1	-	TGCGCCAGCACCCTGACCGGCTCCTACGAGCAGTACTTC	CASTLTGSYEQYF
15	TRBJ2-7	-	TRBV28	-	TGTGCCAGCAGTTCTCCGGGGACGACATCCTACGAGCAGTACTTC	CASSSPGTTSYEQYF
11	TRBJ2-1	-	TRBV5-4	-	TGTGCCAGCAGCTTAGGAACTGAGCAGTTCTTC	CASSLGTEQFF
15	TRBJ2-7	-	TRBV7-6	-	TGTGCCAGCAGCTTAGAGTTGGGCGCCGCCTACGAGCAGTACTTC	CASSLELGAAYEQYF
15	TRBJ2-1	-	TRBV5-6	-	TGTGCCAGCAGCGGGTCGGATAGGTCCTACAATGAGCAGTTCTTC	CASSGSDRSYNEQFF
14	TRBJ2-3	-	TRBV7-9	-	TGTGCCAGCAGCCCAGAGGCGGGCACAGATACGCAGTATTTT	CASSPEAGTDTQYF
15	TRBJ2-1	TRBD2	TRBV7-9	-	TGTGCCAGCACCCTTATCGGGAGGGGGAACAATGAGCAGTTCTTC	CASTLIGRGNNEQFF
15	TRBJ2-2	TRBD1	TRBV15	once	TGTGCCACCAGCAGGGGACAGGGGGCCTCCGGGGAGCTGTTTTTT	CATSRGQGASGELFF
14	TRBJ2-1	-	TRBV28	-	TGTGCCAGTTGGGGGCCTCCCTCCTACAATGAGCAGTTCTTC	CASWGPPSYNEQFF
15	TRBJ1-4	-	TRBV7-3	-	TGTGCCAGCAGCTTATTTGGCGGAAAGGATGAAAAACTGTTTTTT	CASSLFGGKDEKLFF
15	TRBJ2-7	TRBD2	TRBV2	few	TGTGCCAGCAGGTACCCAGCGGGAGGCCCCCGGGAGCAGTACTTC	CASRYPAGGPREQYF
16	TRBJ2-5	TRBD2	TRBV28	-	TGTGCCAGCAGCCGGATTAGCGGGAGGGCTTCGGAGACCCAGTACTTC	CASSRISGRASETQYF